This TCR beta chain was identified during a study of identical twins. TCRdb reprocessed the 5' RACE reads via MiXCR and lists one record per CDR3 protein. This sample yields 150,000 or so distinct CDR3 sequences, of which around 3.6% are seen a single time; around 8% belongs to the top ten. Broader study findings: Models underestimated how often monozygotic twins shared out-of-frame TCR alpha. Invariant MAIT and iNKT cells could partly confound zero-insertion analyses. Among beta out-of-frame sequences, excess sharing between twins appeared weaker. Low generation probability was overrepresented in out-of-frame alpha sequences shared by twins.

V dropped 6 bases and J dropped 4 bases, with 18 bases sitting between them. The CDR3 spans 15 residues. Many counts were recorded for this clonotype. As yet, its antigen is unknown. The chain has TRBV12-3 or TRBV12-4 and TRBJ1-1; the D gene is possibly TRBD1 (6 bases). Material: memory T cells sorted from blood. The sequence derives from a man aged 18 to 29 in good health. CDR3 residues: CASSLGGGSGTEAFF. The DNA for the CDR3 is TGTGCCAGCAGCCTGGGAGGGGGAAGTGGCACTGAAGCTTTCTTT.